This is a list of T cell receptor beta chains from one sample in a study of radiotherapy plus CTLA-4 blockade in lung cancer. Data came from immunoSEQ multiplex PCR; TCRdb stores just in-frame clones and leaves some out. The profile covers some 50,000 clones, with around 69% appearing a single time and around 8.3% taken by the ten largest. The source was peripheral blood, collected from a patient treated with radiotherapy plus ipilimumab. Receptors originate from a human donor with non-small cell lung cancer who had stable disease on radiotherapy plus ipilimumab. Both conserved end residues are part of each CDR3. The D gene is left open where the match is weak. Clone size appears in some rows only: once, few, many, or a class for an expanded clone.

>TRBV2|.|.|TRBJ1-6
TGTGCCAGCCGCCGGGACAATGGGGCTTCACCCCTCCACTTT
CASRRDNGASPLHF
>TRBV10-3|TRBD1|few|TRBJ2-7
TGTGCCATCGGCAAACAGGGGACGTACGAGCAGTACTTC
CAIGKQGTYEQYF
>TRBV5-5|.|medium-sized|TRBJ1-5
TGTGCCAGCAGCTTGGTAGGTCTCGGTCAGCCCCAGCATTTT
CASSLVGLGQPQHF
>TRBV18|.|few|TRBJ2-5
TGTGCCAGCTCACCCACGTGGGAGACCCAGTACTTC
CASSPTWETQYF
>TRBV29-1|.|.|TRBJ1-2
TGCAGCGTTGTGGGAATAGACTATGGCTACACCTTC
CSVVGIDYGYTF
>TRBV4-3|.|.|TRBJ2-2
TGCGCCAGCAGCTCCCGAGGCAAAGTCCTGAACACCGGGGAGCTGTTTTTT
CASSSRGKVLNTGELFF
>TRBV28|TRBD2|once|TRBJ2-2
TGTGCCAGCATGGTTCTAGCGGCCGGGGAGCTGTTTTTT
CASMVLAAGELFF
>TRBV7-2|TRBD1|once|TRBJ1-4
TGTGCCAGCAGCAGCGACAGGGGGCGGGAAAAACTGTTTTTT
CASSSDRGREKLFF
>TRBV18|.|.|TRBJ1-5
TGTGCCAGCTCACCAGGTGGGAGTCAGCCCCAGCATTTT
CASSPGGSQPQHF
>TRBV6-5|.|.|TRBJ2-2
TGTGCCAGCCGGCACGGGGCGAACACCGGGGAGCTGTTTTTT
CASRHGANTGELFF
>TRBV11-3|.|.|TRBJ1-1
TGTGCCAGCAGCAAAGGGACCCTCACTGAAGCTTTCTTT
CASSKGTLTEAFF
>TRBV19|.|.|TRBJ1-2
TGTGCCAGTAGTATATGGGGTAAAACTGGCTACACCTTC
CASSIWGKTGYTF
>TRBV27|TRBD1|.|TRBJ1-2
TGTGCCAGCAGTGGGACAGGGGTTATGGGCTACACCTTC
CASSGTGVMGYTF
>TRBV10-3|.|.|TRBJ1-6
TGTGCCATCAGTGACCACTTTGTGTCAGTTAGTAATAATTCACCCCTCCACTTT
CAISDHFVSVSNNSPLHF
>TRBV7-8|TRBD1|once|TRBJ1-1
TGTGCCAGCAGCGCGGACAGGGGGCCGCGCACTGAAGCTTTCTTT
CASSADRGPRTEAFF
>TRBV9|TRBD1|.|TRBJ1-1
TGTGCCAGCAGCCCGGGGGACAGGGCATTGAACACTGAAGCTTTCTTT
CASSPGDRALNTEAFF
>TRBV7-2|TRBD1|.|TRBJ1-2
TGTGCCAGCAGCGAACAGGGCACAGGGGAAGTCTATGGCTACACCTTC
CASSEQGTGEVYGYTF
>TRBV6-6|.|.|TRBJ2-5
TGTGCCAGCAGTTACTCTGGCGCTCGAGAGACCCAGTACTTC
CASSYSGARETQYF
>TRBV7-9|.|once|TRBJ1-1
TGTGCCAGCAGGTCGGTGGTGGCGGTGGACACTGAAGCTTTCTTT
CASRSVVAVDTEAFF
>TRBV25-1|.|.|TRBJ1-4
TGTGCCAGCAGTACAATTGGAGGCAGCCTAATGAAGAAACTGTTTTTT
CASSTIGGSLMKKLFF
>TRBV27|.|.|TRBJ2-6
TGTGCCAGCAGTTTTTATGCGGGATCTGGGGCCAACGTCCTGACTTTC
CASSFYAGSGANVLTF
>TRBV28|.|.|TRBJ1-2
TGTGCCATCCAGGGTACGGGCTACACCTTC
CAIQGTGYTF
>TRBV6-1|.|.|TRBJ1-1
TGTGCCAGCAGTGAAGCTCAGGGCACTGAAGCTTTCTTT
CASSEAQGTEAFF
>TRBV14|.|few|TRBJ2-5
TGTGCCAGCAGCAGGACACAAGAGACCCAGTACTTC
CASSRTQETQYF
>TRBV4-3|.|.|TRBJ2-3
TGCGCCAGCAGCCAAGAATCCTGGGGTACGCAGTATTTT
CASSQESWGTQYF
>TRBV19|TRBD2|.|TRBJ2-3
TGTGCCAGTAGGGGGGGGTTGTCTAGCACAGATACGCAGTATTTT
CASRGGLSSTDTQYF
>TRBV15|.|once|TRBJ2-1
TGTGCCACCAGCAGAGTGGAAGGGACCAACTCCTACAATGAGCAGTTCTTC
CATSRVEGTNSYNEQFF
>TRBV6-4|TRBD1|.|TRBJ1-1
TGTGCCAGCGCCCCAGGGGGGGTGAACACTGAAGCTTTCTTT
CASAPGGVNTEAFF
>TRBV7-2|.|.|TRBJ2-3
TGTGCCAGCAGCTTAGGGCCAGCGACAGATACGCAGTATTTT
CASSLGPATDTQYF
>TRBV28|TRBD1|.|TRBJ1-1
TGTGCCAGCAGTTCGGACAGGGGATACACTGAAGCTTTCTTT
CASSSDRGYTEAFF
>TRBV6-1|TRBD1|.|TRBJ1-2
TGTGCCAGCAGTGCCTCAACAGGGGCAACTAACTATGGCTACACCTTC
CASSASTGATNYGYTF
>TRBV29-1|.|.|TRBJ1-4
TGCAGCGGGTGGACTGGGGAAAAACTGTTTTTT
CSGWTGEKLFF
>TRBV28|TRBD1|.|TRBJ1-5
TGTGCCAGCAGGGGGGGACAGGAGAATCAGCCCCAGCATTTT
CASRGGQENQPQHF
>TRBV5-1|TRBD1|.|TRBJ2-7
TGCGCCAGCAGCTTCAGGACAGGATACTACGAGCAGTACTTC
CASSFRTGYYEQYF
>TRBV7-9|TRBD2|.|TRBJ2-5
TGTGCCAGCAGCTTTAGACTAGCGGGCCAAGAGACCCAGTACTTC
CASSFRLAGQETQYF
>TRBV27|.|.|TRBJ1-1
TGTGCCAGCAGTCCGTCAGGGGCTGGGACTGAAGCTTTCTTT
CASSPSGAGTEAFF
>TRBV5-1|TRBD2|.|TRBJ2-1
TGCGCCAGCAGCTTGGTTCGGGGGGGCTTCAATGAGCAGTTCTTC
CASSLVRGGFNEQFF
>TRBV11-2|.|.|TRBJ2-1
TGTGCCAGCAGCTTAGTTCCCGGGAGCGGAGCCTACAATGAGCAGTTCTTC
CASSLVPGSGAYNEQFF
>TRBV4-2|.|many|TRBJ1-2
TGTGCCAGCAGCCAAGATGACAGCCCTAACTATGGCTACACCTTC
CASSQDDSPNYGYTF
>TRBV5-1|.|.|TRBJ1-4
TGCGCCAGCAGCGCGACAGGAAGTCGAAGTACAACTAATGAAAAACTGTTTTTT
CASSATGSRSTTNEKLFF
>TRBV6-6|TRBD1|.|TRBJ1-2
TGTGCCAGCTATGGGGGACAGGGGTTGACTAACTATGGCTACACCTTC
CASYGGQGLTNYGYTF
>TRBV19|.|.|TRBJ2-1
TGTGCCAGTAGGCGCGACGGCACCTCCTACAATGAGCAGTTCTTC
CASRRDGTSYNEQFF
>TRBV7-6|.|.|TRBJ2-2
TGTGCCAGCAGCATAGGGGGGAGCCGGGGGAACACCGGGGAGCTGTTTTTT
CASSIGGSRGNTGELFF
>TRBV6-4|TRBD2|medium-sized|TRBJ2-1
TGTGCCAGCAGAGAACTAGCGGGGGGCAATGAGCAGTTCTTC
CASRELAGGNEQFF
>TRBV6-1|.|.|TRBJ2-2
TGTGCCACCAACTCCGGGACCCGGACCGGGGAGCTGTTTTTT
CATNSGTRTGELFF
>TRBV9|.|.|TRBJ2-2
TGTGCCAGCAGCGATAGGCCGGGACTTCCGAACACCGGGGAGCTGTTTTTT
CASSDRPGLPNTGELFF
>TRBV6-1|TRBD2|.|TRBJ2-3
TGTGCCAGCACCGGGACTAGCTATACGCAGTATTTT
CASTGTSYTQYF
>TRBV18|.|.|TRBJ1-1
TGTGCCAGCTCCTCGCAGGGAGGGACTGAAGCTTTCTTT
CASSSQGGTEAFF
>TRBV20-1|.|.|TRBJ2-3
TGCAGTGCTTTGTGGGGAGATACGCAGTATTTT
CSALWGDTQYF
>TRBV11-2|.|.|TRBJ2-1
TGTGCCAGCAGCTTAGCCAGTTGGAGCTCCTACAATGAGCAGTTCTTC
CASSLASWSSYNEQFF
>TRBV2|.|.|TRBJ1-6
TGTGCCAGCAGTGGGACACCTGATGGTTCACCCCTCCACTTT
CASSGTPDGSPLHF
>TRBV5-5|TRBD1|.|TRBJ1-5
TGTGCCAGCAGCCTAACAGGGGGAGGGAGCAATCAGCCCCAGCATTTT
CASSLTGGGSNQPQHF